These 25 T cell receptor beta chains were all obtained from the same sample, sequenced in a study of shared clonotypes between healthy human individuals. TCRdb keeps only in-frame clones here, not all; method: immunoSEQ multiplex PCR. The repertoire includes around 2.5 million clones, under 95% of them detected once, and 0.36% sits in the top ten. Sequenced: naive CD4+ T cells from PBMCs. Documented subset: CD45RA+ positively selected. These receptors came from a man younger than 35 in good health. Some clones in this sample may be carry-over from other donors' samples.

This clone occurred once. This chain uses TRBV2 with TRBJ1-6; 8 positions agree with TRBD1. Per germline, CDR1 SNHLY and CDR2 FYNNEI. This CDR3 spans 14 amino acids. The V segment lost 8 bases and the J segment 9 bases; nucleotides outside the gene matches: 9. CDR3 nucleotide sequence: TGTGCCAGCCAGTATGACAGGGGACGTTCACCCCTCCACTTT. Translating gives CASQYDRGRSPLHF.

CDR3 region: CASSSPTSSEQFF. The CDR3 DNA sequence: TGTGCCAGCAGCTCCCCGACGAGCAGTGAGCAGTTCTTC. The J gene is TRBJ2-1, the V gene TRBV7-2; D gene ambiguous. CDR3 length equals 13 residues. V was cut by 4 bases and J by 9 bases, with 13 bases left in between. Germline CDR1 reads SGHTA; CDR2 reads FQGNSA.

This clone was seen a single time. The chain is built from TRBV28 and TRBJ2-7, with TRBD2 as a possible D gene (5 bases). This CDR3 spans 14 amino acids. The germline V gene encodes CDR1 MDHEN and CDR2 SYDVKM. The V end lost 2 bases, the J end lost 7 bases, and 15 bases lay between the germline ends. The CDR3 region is CASSLTRRSGEQYF. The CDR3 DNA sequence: TGTGCCAGCAGTTTAACCAGACGCTCGGGGGAGCAGTACTTC.

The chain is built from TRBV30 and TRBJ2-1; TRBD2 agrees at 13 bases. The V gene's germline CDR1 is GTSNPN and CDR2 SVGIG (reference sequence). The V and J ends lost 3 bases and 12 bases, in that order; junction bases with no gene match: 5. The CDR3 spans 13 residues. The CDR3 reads CAWREGLAGWQFF. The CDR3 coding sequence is TGTGCCTGGAGAGAGGGACTAGCGGGATGGCAGTTCTTC.

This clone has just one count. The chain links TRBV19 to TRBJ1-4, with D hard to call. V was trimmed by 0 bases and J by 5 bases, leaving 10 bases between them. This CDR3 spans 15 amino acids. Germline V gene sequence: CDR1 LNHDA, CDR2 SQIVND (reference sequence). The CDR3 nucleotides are TGTGCCAGTAGTATAGAAGGCCGTTCCAATGAAAAACTGTTTTTT. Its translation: CASSIEGRSNEKLFF.

Written as DNA, the CDR3 is TGCGCCAGCAGCCCCGGAGGGACTATACAAGAGACCCAGTACTTC. Its protein is CASSPGGTIQETQYF. The genes are TRBV4-1 and TRBJ2-5; 7 nucleotides agree with TRBD2. The germline CDR1 and CDR2 sequences are MGHRA and YSYEKL. The CDR3 runs 15 residues. Trimming cost V 4 bases and J 2 bases; bases outside gene matches: 7.

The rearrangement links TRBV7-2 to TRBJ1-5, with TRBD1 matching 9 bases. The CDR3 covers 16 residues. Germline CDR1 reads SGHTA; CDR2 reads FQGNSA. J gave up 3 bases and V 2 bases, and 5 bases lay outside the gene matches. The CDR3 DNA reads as TGTGCCAGCAGCTTAACCGGGACAGGGATCAATCAGCCCCAGCATTTT. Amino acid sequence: CASSLTGTGINQPQHF. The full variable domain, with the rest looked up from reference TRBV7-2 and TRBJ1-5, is GAGVSQSPSNKVTEKGKDVELRCDPISGHTALYWYRQSLGQGLEFLIYFQGNSAPDKSGLPSDRFSAERTGGSVSTLTIQRTQQEDSAVYLCASSLTGTGINQPQHFGDGTRLSIL.

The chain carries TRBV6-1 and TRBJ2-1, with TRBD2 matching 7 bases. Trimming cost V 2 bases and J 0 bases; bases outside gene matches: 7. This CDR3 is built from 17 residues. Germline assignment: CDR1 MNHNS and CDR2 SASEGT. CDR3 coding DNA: TGTGCCAGCAGTGAATACGGCGGGAGTAGCTCCTACAATGAGCAGTTCTTC. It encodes CASSEYGGSSSYNEQFF.

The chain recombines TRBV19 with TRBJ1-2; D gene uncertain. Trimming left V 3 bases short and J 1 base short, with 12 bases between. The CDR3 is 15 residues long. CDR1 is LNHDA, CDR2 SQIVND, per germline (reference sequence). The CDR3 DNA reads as TGTGCCAGTAGTATGACGGGCAGGCTTAACTATGGCTACACCTTC. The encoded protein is CASSMTGRLNYGYTF.

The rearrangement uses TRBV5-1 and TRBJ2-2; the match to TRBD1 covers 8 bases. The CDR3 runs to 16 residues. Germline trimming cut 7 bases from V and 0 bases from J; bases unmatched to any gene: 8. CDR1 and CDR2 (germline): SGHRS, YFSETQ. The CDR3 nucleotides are TGCGCCAGCGGGGATCAGGGGGCGTCGAACACCGGGGAGCTGTTTTTT. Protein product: CASGDQGASNTGELFF.

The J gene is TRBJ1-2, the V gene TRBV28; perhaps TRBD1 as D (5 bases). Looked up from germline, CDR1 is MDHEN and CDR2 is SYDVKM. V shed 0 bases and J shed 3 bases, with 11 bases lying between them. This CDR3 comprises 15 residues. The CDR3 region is CASSLWGRVDYGYTF. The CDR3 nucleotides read TGTGCCAGCAGTTTATGGGGCAGGGTCGACTATGGCTACACCTTC.

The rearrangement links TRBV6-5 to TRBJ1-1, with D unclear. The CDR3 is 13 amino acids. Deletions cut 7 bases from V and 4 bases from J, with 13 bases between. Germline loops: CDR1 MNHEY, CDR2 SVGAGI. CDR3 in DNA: TGTGCCAGCACCAAACAAGGAGGCACTGAAGCTTTCTTT. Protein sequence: CASTKQGGTEAFF.

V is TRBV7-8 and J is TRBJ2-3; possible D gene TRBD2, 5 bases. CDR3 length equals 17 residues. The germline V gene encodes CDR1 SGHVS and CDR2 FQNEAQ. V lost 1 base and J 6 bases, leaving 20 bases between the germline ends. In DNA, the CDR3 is TGTGCCAGCAGCTTAGGCGGGCTATCTACGTTGAGGGATACGCAGTATTTT. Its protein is CASSLGGLSTLRDTQYF.

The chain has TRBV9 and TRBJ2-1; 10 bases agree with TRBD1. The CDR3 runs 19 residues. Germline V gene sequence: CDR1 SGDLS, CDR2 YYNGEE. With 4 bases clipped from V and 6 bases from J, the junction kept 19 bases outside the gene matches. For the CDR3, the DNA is TGTGCCAGCAGCTCCACTGCTAGGGGGGACAGGGGTTTTGCCAATGAGCAGTTCTTC. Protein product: CASSSTARGDRGFANEQFF.

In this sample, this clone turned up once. The CDR3 is CASSLIPQETQYF. CDR3 bases: TGTGCCAGCAGCTTAATTCCACAAGAGACCCAGTACTTC. The V gene is TRBV11-2, the J gene TRBJ2-5; D gene ambiguous. V was pared by 2 bases and J by 2 bases, with 6 bases between. The germline V gene encodes CDR1 SGHAT and CDR2 FQNNGV. CDR3 size: 13 residues.

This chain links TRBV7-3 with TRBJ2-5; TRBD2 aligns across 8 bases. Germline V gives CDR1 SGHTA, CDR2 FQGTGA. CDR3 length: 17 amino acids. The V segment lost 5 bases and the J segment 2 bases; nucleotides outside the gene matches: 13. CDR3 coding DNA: TGTGCCAGCAGCCCAGGGGTACTAGCGGCCAATCAAGAGACCCAGTACTTC. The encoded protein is CASSPGVLAANQETQYF.

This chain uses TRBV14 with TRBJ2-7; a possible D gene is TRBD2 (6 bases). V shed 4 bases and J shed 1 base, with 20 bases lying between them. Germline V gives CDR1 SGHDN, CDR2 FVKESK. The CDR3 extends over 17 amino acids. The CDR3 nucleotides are TGTGCCAGCAGCCTGATGGGGAGCGGGCGGTCGTCCTACGAGCAGTACTTC. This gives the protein CASSLMGSGRSSYEQYF.

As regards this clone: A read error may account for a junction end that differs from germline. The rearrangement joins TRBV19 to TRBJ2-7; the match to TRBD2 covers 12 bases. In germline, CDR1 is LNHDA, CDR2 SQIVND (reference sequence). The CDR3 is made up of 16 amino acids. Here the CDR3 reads CASSIVTSGGYYEQYF. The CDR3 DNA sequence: TGCGCCAGTAGTATAGTGACTAGCGGGGGTTACTACGAGCAGTACTTC.

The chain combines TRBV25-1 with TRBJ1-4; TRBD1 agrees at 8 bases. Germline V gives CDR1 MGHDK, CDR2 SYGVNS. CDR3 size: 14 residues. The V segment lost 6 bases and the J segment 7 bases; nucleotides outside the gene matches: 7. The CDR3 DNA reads TGTGCCAGCAGCGCAGGGGGCGCGGGTGAAAAACTGTTTTTT. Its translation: CASSAGGAGEKLFF.

The CDR3 loop reads CASSLDDGKVYF. The CDR3 DNA reads TGCGCCAGCAGCTTGGACGACGGAAAGGTGTACTTC. V is TRBV5-1 and J is TRBJ2-7; D is unclear. Trimming took 0 bases from V and 12 from J, leaving 13 bases between them. The CDR3 runs to 12 residues. The germline V gene encodes CDR1 SGHRS and CDR2 YFSETQ.

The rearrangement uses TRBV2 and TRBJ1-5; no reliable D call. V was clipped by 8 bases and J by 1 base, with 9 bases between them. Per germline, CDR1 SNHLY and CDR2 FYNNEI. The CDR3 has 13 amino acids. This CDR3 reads CASGVSSNQPQHF. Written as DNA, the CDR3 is TGTGCCAGCGGCGTGTCGAGCAATCAGCCCCAGCATTTT.

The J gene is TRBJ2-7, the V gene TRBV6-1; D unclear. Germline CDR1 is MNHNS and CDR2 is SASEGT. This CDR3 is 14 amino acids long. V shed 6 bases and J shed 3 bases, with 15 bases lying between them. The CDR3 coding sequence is TGTGCCAGCAGATCCTCCATCGGTTTCTACGAGCAGTACTTC. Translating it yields CASRSSIGFYEQYF.

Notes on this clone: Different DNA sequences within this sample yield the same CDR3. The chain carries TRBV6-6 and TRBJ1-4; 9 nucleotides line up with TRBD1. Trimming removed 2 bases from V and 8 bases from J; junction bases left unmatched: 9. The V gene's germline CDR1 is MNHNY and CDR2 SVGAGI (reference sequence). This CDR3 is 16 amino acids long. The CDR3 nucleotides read TGTGCCAGCAGTTACCGCACAGGGGGCATGGTAGAAAAACTGTTTTTT. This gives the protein CASSYRTGGMVEKLFF.

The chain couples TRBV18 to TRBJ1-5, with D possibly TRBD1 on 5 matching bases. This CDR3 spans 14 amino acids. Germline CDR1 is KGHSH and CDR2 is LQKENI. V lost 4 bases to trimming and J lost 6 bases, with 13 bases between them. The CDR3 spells CASSLEGASQPQHF. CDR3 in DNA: TGTGCCAGCTCACTAGAAGGGGCGAGTCAGCCCCAGCATTTT.

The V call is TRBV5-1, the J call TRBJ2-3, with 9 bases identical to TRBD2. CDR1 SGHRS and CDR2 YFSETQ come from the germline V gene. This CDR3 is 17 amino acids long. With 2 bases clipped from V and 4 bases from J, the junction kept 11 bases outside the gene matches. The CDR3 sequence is CASSFDVSGSGADTQYF. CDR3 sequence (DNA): TGCGCCAGCAGCTTCGACGTTAGCGGGAGTGGCGCAGATACGCAGTATTTT.